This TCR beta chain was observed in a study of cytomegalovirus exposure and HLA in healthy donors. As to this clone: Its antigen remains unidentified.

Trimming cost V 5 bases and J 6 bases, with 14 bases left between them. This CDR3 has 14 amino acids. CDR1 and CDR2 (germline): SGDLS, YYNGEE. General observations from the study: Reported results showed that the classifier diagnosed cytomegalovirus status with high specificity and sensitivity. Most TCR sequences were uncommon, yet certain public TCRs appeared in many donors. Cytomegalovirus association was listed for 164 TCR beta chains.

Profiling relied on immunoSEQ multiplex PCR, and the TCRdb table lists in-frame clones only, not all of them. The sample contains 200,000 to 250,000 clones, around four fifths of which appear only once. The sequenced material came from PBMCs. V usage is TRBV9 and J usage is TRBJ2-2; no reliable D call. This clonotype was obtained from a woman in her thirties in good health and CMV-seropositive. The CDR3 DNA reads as TGTGCCAGCAGTGTCTTGTTAGGATCCGGGGAGCTGTTTTTT. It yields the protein CASSVLLGSGELFF.